This T cell receptor (beta chain) came from a study of OX40 agonist ivuxolimab in advanced cancers. The ends were cut back, 5 bases at V and 0 bases at J, with 11 bases in the middle. Per the germline V gene, CDR1 is MNHNY and CDR2 is SVGAGI (reference sequence). CDR3 length: 15 residues. Concerning this clone: What it binds is not known.

Points from the study as a whole: Researchers report that CD8+ T cells had, on average, more expanded clones than CD4+.

Clones were sequenced by immunoSEQ multiplex PCR, and TCRdb holds only the in-frame ones, with some missing. The data contain 90,000 to 120,000 clones, about 91% of them singletons. The sequence derives from an adult with an advanced solid tumor such as melanoma, head and neck, liver or kidney cancer. Sequencing was performed on CD4+ or CD8+ T cells sorted from blood, taken in a trial of the OX40 agonist ivuxolimab. V is TRBV6-6 and J is TRBJ1-3, with D unresolved. CDR3 in DNA: TGTGCCAGCAGTCGCACGGGCCCCTCTGGAAACACCATATATTTT. It encodes CASSRTGPSGNTIYF.